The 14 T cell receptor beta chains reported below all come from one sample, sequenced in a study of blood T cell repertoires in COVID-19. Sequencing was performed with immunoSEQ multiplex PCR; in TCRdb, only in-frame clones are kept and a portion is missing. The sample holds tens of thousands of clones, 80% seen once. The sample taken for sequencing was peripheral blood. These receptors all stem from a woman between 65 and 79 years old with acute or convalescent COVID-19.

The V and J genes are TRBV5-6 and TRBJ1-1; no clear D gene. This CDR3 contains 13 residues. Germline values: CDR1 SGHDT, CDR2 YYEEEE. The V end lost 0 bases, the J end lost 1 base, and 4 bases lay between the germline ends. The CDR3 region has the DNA TGTGCCAGCAGCTTGGCAGGGAACACTGAAGCTTTCTTT. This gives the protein CASSLAGNTEAFF.

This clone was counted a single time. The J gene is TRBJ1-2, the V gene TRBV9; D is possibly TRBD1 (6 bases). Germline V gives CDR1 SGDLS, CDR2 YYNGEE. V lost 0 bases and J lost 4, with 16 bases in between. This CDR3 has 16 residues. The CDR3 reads CASSVAGGGKGYGYTF. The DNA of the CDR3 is TGTGCCAGCAGCGTAGCGGGGGGGGGCAAAGGCTATGGCTACACCTTC.

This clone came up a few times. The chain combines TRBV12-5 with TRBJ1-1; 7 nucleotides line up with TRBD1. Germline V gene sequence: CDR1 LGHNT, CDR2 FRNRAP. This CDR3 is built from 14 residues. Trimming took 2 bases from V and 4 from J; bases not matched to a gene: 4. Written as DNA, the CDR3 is TGTGCTAGTGGTTTGTCGACAGGGTTCACTGAAGCTTTCTTT. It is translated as CASGLSTGFTEAFF.

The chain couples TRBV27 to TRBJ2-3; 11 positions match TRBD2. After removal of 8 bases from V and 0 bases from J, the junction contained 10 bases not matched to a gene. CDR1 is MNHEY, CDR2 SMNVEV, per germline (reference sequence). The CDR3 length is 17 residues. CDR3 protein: CASYSGGAAFSTDTQYF. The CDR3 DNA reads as TGTGCCAGCTATAGCGGGGGGGCTGCATTTAGCACAGATACGCAGTATTTT.

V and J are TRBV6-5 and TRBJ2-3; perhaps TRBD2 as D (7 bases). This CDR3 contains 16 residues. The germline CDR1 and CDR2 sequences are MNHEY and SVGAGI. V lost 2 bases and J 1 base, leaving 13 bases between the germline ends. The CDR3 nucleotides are TGTGCCAGCAGTTACGGGGGGGGGCAGGGCACAGATACGCAGTATTTT. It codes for CASSYGGGQGTDTQYF.

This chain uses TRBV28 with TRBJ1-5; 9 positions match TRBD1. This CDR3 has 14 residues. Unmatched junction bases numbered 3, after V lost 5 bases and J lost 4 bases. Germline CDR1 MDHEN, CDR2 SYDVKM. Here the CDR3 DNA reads TGTGCCAGCAGTACGGGGACAGGGAATCAGCCCCAGCATTTT. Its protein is CASSTGTGNQPQHF.

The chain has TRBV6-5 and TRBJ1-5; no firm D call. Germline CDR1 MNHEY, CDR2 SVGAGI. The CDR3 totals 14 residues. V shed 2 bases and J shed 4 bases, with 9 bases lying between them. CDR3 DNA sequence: TGTGCCAGCAGTTACCTAGGACTTAATCAGCCCCAGCATTTT. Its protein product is CASSYLGLNQPQHF.

The CDR3 sequence is CASSRPGLAGGEQYF. CDR3 nucleotide sequence: TGTGCCAGCTCACGGCCGGGACTAGCTGGTGGGGAGCAGTACTTC. The chain has TRBV18 and TRBJ2-7; 9 bases line up with TRBD2. V lost 4 bases and J lost 7; bases outside the gene matches: 11. Germline CDR1 KGHSH, CDR2 LQKENI. The CDR3 runs 15 residues.

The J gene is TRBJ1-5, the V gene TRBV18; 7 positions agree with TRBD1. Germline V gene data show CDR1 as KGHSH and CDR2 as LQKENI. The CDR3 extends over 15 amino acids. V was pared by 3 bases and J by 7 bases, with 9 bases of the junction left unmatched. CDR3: CASSPRQGDYQPQHF. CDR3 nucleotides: TGTGCCAGCTCACCCCGACAGGGTGATTACCAGCCCCAGCATTTT.

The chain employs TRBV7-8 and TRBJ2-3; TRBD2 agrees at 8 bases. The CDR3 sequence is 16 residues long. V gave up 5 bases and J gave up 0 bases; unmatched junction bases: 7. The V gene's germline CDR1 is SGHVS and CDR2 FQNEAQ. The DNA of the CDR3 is TGTGCCAGCAGCCAACTAGCGGCATCTAGCACAGATACGCAGTATTTT. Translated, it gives CASSQLAASSTDTQYF.

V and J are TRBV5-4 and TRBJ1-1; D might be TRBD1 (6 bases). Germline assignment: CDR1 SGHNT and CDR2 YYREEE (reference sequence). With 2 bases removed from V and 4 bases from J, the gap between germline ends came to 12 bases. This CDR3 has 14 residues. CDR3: CASSFRGGGTEAFF. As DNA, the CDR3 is TGTGCCAGCAGCTTTCGAGGGGGGGGCACTGAAGCTTTCTTT.

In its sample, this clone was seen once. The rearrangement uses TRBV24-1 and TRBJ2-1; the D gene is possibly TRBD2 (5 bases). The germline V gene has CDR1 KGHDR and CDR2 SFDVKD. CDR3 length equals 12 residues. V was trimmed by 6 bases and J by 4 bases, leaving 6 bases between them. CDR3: CATSPGYNEQFF. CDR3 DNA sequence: TGTGCCACCAGTCCGGGATACAATGAGCAGTTCTTC.

This chain's CDR3 is CASSLTGYHYGYTF. For the CDR3, the DNA is TGTGCCAGCAGCTTGACAGGGTATCATTATGGCTACACCTTC. This chain uses TRBV5-6 with TRBJ1-2, with D perhaps TRBD1 (6 bases). The CDR3 loop spans 14 amino acids. V was clipped by 1 base and J by 5 bases, with 12 bases between them. Germline V lookup: CDR1 SGHDT, CDR2 YYEEEE.

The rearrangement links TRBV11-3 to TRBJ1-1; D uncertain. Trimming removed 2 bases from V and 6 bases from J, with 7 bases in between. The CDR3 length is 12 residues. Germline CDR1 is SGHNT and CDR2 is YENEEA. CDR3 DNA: TGTGCCAGCAGCTTAAGCTTCGCTGAAGCTTTCTTT. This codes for CASSLSFAEAFF.